What follows is one T cell receptor beta chain and its context. Profiled with immunoSEQ multiplex PCR; TCRdb holds only in-frame clones, not every one. Found here are 65,000 to 85,000 clones, around 91% of them singletons; the top ten hold about 6.1%. This entry comes from a study of blood T cell repertoires in COVID-19. Study details: Both acute and convalescent COVID-19 samples were obtained from the United States, Italy and Spain. T cells, B-cell-depleted T cells, or PBMCs supplied cDNA or gDNA.

The receptor's source is a human donor in a cohort sampled during active COVID-19. The sequencing input was peripheral blood.

The CDR3: CASSFSRTGHISTDTQYF. In DNA form, the CDR3 reads TGTGCCAGCAGCTTTAGTAGGACAGGACATATTAGCACAGATACGCAGTATTTT. The chain joins TRBV7-2 to TRBJ2-3, with 7 positions matching TRBD1. Trimming took 3 bases from V and 0 from J; bases not matched to a gene: 12. This CDR3 contains 18 residues. Germline V gene sequence: CDR1 SGHTA, CDR2 FQGNSA.